This record covers a single T cell receptor beta chain. The CDR3 runs 11 residues. In germline, CDR1 is MDHEN, CDR2 SYDVKM. Between the trimmed V and J ends, which lost 8 bases and 2 bases, there was a span of 7 bases. Individual cDNA molecules (in the library) carried attached unique molecular identifiers. TCRdb re-derived calls from the RACE reads in MiXCR, one entry per CDR3 protein. Altogether about 380,000 distinct CDR3 sequences are present, roughly 6.3% being singletons, with the ten largest covering around 6%. The source of the sample is a study of human T cells and chemical hapten exposure. Regarding time point: patch test 2, 6 weeks after DPC sensitization. This sample's treatment: therapeutic diphenylcyclopropenone sensitization with weekly scalp DPC.

The source was whole blood, collected in connection with sensitization to the hapten diphenylcyclopropenone (DPC). This TCR derives from a woman aged 18 to 35 with alopecia areata. Some clones in this sample may be carry-over from other donors' samples. The V and J genes are TRBV28 and TRBJ2-7; no clear D. The CDR3 region is CASRNAYEQYF. The DNA for the CDR3 is TGTGCCAGCCGGAATGCCTACGAGCAGTACTTC. Full variable domain (remainder filled in from reference TRBV28 and TRBJ2-7): DVKVTQSSRYLVKRTGEKVFLECVQDMDHENMFWYRQDPGLGLRLIYFSYDVKMKEKGDIPEGYSVSREKKERFSLILESASTNQTSMYLCASRNAYEQYFGPGTRLTVT.